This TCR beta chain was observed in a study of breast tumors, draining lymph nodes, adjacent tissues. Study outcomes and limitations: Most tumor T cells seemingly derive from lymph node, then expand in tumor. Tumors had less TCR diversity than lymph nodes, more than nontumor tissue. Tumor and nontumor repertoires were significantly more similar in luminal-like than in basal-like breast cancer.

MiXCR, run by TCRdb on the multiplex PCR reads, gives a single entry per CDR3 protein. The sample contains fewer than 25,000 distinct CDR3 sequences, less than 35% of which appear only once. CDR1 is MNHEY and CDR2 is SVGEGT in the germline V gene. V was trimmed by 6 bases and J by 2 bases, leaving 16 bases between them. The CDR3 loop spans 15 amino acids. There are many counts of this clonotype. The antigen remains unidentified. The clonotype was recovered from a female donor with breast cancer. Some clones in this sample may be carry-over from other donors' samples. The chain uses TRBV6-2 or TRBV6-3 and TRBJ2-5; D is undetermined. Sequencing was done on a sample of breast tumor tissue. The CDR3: CASSPAGRLQETQYF. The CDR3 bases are TGTGCCAGCAGCCCCGCTGGCCGCCTTCAAGAGACCCAGTACTTC.